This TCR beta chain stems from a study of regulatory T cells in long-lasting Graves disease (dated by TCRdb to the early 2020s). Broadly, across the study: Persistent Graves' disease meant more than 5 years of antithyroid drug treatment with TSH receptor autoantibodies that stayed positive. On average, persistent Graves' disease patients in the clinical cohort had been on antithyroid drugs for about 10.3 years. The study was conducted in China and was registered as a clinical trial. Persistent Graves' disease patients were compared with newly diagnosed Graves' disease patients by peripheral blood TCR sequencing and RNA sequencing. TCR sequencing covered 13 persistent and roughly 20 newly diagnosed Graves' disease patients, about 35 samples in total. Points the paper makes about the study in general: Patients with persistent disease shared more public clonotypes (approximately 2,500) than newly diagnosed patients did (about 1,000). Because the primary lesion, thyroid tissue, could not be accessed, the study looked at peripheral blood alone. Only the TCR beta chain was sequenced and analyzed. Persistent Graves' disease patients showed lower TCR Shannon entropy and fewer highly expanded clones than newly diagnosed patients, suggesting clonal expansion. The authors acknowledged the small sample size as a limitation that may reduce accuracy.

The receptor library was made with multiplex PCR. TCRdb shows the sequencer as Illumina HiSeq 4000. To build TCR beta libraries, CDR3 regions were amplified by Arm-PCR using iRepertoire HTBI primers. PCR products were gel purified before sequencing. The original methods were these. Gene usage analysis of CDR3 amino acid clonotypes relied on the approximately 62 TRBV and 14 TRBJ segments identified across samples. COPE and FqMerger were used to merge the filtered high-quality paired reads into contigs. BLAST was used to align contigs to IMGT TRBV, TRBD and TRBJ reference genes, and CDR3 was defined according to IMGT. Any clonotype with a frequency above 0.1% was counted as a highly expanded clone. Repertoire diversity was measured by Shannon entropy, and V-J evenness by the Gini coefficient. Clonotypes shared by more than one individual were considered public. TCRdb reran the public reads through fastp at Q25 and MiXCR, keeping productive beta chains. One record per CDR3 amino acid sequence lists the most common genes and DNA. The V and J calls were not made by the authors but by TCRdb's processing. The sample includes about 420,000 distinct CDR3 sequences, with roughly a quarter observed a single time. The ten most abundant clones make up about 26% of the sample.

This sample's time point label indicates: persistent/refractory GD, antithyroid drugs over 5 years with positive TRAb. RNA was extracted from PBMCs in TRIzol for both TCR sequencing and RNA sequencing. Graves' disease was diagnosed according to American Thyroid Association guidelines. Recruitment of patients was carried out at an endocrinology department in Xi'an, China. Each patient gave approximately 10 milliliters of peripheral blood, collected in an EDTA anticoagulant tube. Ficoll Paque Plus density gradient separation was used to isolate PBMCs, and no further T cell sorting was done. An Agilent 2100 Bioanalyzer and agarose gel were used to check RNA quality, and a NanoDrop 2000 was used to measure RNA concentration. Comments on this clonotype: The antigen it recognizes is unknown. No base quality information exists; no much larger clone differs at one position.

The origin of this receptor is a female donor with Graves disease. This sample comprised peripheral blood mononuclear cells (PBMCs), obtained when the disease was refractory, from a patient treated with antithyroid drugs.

The DNA sequence reads TGCGCCAGCAGTAAGGCCCGACAGGGCAACAATCAGCCCCAGCATTTT. This encodes CASSKARQGNNQPQHF. This receptor chain uses TRBV10-2 and TRBJ1-5; TRBD1 agrees with 7 junctional bases. CDR3 length: 16 amino acids, cysteine to phenylalanine. Kept here is only the CDR3 DNA, which spans 48 bases and is read in frame from base 1. As encoded in the germline V gene, CDR1 is WSHSY while CDR2 is SAAADI. V trim: 5 bases; J trim: 3 bases; unmatched bases: 10.